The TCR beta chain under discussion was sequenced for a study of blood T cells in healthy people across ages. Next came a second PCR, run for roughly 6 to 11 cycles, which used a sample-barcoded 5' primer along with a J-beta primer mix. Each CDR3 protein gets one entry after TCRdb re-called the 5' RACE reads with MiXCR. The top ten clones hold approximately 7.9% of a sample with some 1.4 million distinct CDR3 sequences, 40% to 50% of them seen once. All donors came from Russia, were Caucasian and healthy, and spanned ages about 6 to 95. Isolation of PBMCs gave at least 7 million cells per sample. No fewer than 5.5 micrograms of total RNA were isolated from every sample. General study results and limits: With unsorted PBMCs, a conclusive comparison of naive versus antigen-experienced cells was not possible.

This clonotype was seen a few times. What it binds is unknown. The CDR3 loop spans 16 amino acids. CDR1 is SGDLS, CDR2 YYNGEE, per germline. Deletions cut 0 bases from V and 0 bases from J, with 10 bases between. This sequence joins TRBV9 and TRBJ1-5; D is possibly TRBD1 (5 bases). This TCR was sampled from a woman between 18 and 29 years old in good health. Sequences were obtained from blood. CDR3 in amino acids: CASSVETVVSNQPQHF. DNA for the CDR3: TGTGCCAGCAGCGTAGAGACAGTGGTTAGCAATCAGCCCCAGCATTTT.